Only a few counts were recorded for the clone carrying this TCR beta chain. Its antigen remains unidentified. This sample was included in a study of response to subunit inactivated influenza vaccine. Study-wide results and limits: The authors suggested that every seasonal influenza vaccination recruits few new T cells.

The length of the CDR3 is 17 residues. Per the germline V gene, CDR1 is SGHTA and CDR2 is FQGNSA. Losses at the gene ends were 0 bases for V and 2 bases for J; bases not matched to a gene: 6. MiXCR was run by TCRdb on the RT-PCR reads, yielding one entry per CDR3 protein. The data contain 800,000 to 1,000,000 distinct CDR3 sequences, over 20% of them singletons. This chain links TRBV7-2 with TRBJ2-1; TRBD2 matches 8 bases. The sequencing here drew on PBMCs from blood, taken roughly 5 days after vaccination. This TCR was recovered from a man aged 45 to 65 who received an inactivated influenza vaccine. CDR3 sequence: CASSLAALAATYNEQFF. In DNA, the CDR3 is TGTGCCAGCAGCTTAGCCGCACTAGCGGCCACCTACAATGAGCAGTTCTTC.